The table lists the clone carrying this T cell receptor (beta chain) with a count of one. Its antigen is undetermined. The data were taken from a study of cytomegalovirus exposure and HLA in healthy donors. The PCR had 60 Vbeta and 13 Jbeta primers. Data came from immunoSEQ multiplex PCR; TCRdb stores just in-frame clones and leaves some out. The table includes some 110,000 clones, 55% to 70% detected once. The study's findings and limits: Specificity for CMV antigens was confirmed in vitro for a few of the CMV-associated chains. Most CMV-associated TCR beta chains appeared HLA-restricted in a later analysis. For presence/absence analyses, sequencing depth was assumed to be roughly uniform across donors.

V lost 4 bases and J lost 3; bases outside the gene matches: 9. The CDR3 sequence is 16 residues long. Germline CDR1 SGHNT, CDR2 YYREEE (reference sequence). The rearrangement links TRBV5-4 to TRBJ2-7; TRBD2 agrees at 11 bases. The clonotype comes from a woman aged 25 to 39 in good health and CMV-seronegative. Specimen: PBMCs. CDR3 in amino acids: CASSLGLADDYYEQYF. The CDR3 region has the DNA TGTGCCAGCAGCCTGGGACTAGCGGATGACTACTACGAGCAGTACTTC.